This TCR beta chain was observed in a study of shared clonotypes between healthy human individuals (dated by TCRdb to between 2020 and 2021). With respect to the entire study: The cohort included a few men and a couple of women between 18 and 49 years of age. For each donor, CD4 naive and CD4 memory were each run on three plates, CD8 naive on two plates, and CD8 memory on one plate. The study deeply sequenced blood TCR repertoires of about 5 healthy adults to estimate repertoire size and the extent of clonotype sharing between individuals. Libraries were prepared and TCR repertoires were sequenced by different laboratories using diverse techniques, in order to increase sequencing depth and limit assay-specific biases. Each donor's leukapheresis produced roughly between about 0.9 and 9.5 billion PBMCs.

This clone was detected a few times. What antigen it recognizes has not been identified. The sample holds no much larger clone one base away, and base qualities are not on file. What the authors observed across the whole study: Naive subsets generally had larger estimated clonotype richness than memory subsets did. Because the study included only a small number of donors, the genetic and exposure-history diversity represented was limited. Sampling was restricted to blood, and TCR repertoires in tissue are likely to differ from TCR repertoires in blood. Pairwise subsampling indicated that sequencing depth was expected to affect the degree of clonotype sharing among donors. Clonotypes shared by all four sorted-subset donors showed higher generation probabilities than non-shared clonotypes. Rarefaction of sorted-subset datasets indicated incomplete sequencing despite the large sequencing depth. Across a handful of donors, about 4.5% of naive CD4, roughly 3.3% of naive CD8, around 2.5% of memory CD4, and about 0.44% of memory CD8 clonotypes were shared.

Using the deep immunoSEQ assay, TCR CDR3 regions were amplified from genomic DNA by multiplex PCR. Extracted genomic DNA from each cell subset was spread evenly across all wells of several immunoSEQ 96-well plates, with each plate serving as a replicate. For sorted subsets, approximately 0.2 ug of genomic DNA, equivalent to some 33,000 T cell genomes, went into each replicate PCR. The purified libraries were quantified using a Qubit 3.0 fluorometer, sized with a Bioanalyzer 2100, and then quantified again using the KAPA Library Quantification kit. Every immunoSEQ 96-well plate was sequenced on a separate single-read 150-cycle Illumina NextSeq 550 flow cell. In the source study's methods: Because the immunoSEQ output held only junctional sequences and lacked quality scores, the filtering could not match the filtering applied to full-length reads. Sequences were annotated with PyIR, a Python wrapper for IgBLAST v1.9, using IMGT germline references to assign V/J genes and CDR3. Reads were removed for weak V/J assignments (E-value above 1e-6), missing CDR3, stop codons, out-of-frame junctions, or ambiguous translated residues. A V3J clonotype was defined by an identical inferred V gene, J gene, and CDR3 amino acid sequence. The percentage overlap between two repertoires was calculated by dividing the number of shared unique clonotypes by the size of the smaller repertoire. Repertoire richness was assessed with RTK rarefaction, the Chao1 estimator, and Recon v2.1 estimates of unobserved clonotypes. For all TCRbeta clonotypes obtained by the gDNA method from a few donors, generation probabilities were computed with OLGA. The immuneACCESS repertoire file appears here via TCRdb, limited to in-frame rearrangements. These files lack a portion of the clones; in checked studies, under half of the deficit traces to unresolved V genes, and the cause of the others is not known. V, J and clone size reflect that table, while D and trimming were determined from the DNA. This sample gives 650,000 to 750,000 clones in total; roughly 78% of them show up just once. Of the sample, less than 2% falls within the top ten clones.

Healthy HIV-negative adults with no recently reported acute infections or vaccinations were included as donors. All donors were Caucasian adults living in Nashville, Tennessee, USA. CD4+ T cells were enriched through magnetic negative selection, after which naive cells were positively selected on CD45RA and the remaining negative fraction served as the memory subset. Blood was collected by leukapheresis, and PBMCs were isolated by Ficoll-Histopaque density gradient centrifugation and then cryopreserved in liquid nitrogen vapor phase. Purity and quantity of every magnetically sorted T cell population were checked by analytical flow cytometry. Genomic DNA was isolated from each sorted fraction and quantified by UV absorbance on a Nanodrop 2000c. Trimming takes 3 bases off V and 3 bases off J; junction bases not matched to a gene: 2. The germline V gene supplies CDR1 SGHAT and CDR2 FQNNGV. Inclusive of the bounding cysteine and phenylalanine, the CDR3 is 13 residues long. The kept DNA is CDR3 alone, 39 bases in frame from the first base.

This chain joins TRBV11-2 to TRBJ2-7; 7 nucleotides in the junction match TRBD2. The sequence was collected from a woman in her 30s in good health. The sequencing sample was made of memory CD4+ T cells sorted from blood. In light of the paper, this sample's cell subset or site label describes: CD45RA-negative fraction. The CDR3 has the sequence CASSFGTNYEQYF. The DNA reads TGTGCCAGCAGCTTTGGGACTAACTACGAGCAGTACTTC.